The 5 T cell receptor beta chains in this list originate from one sample, sequenced in a study of somatic mutations in cytotoxic T cells in rheumatoid arthritis. Clones were read by immunoSEQ multiplex PCR, and TCRdb kept only the in-frame ones, dropping some. The sample lists about 25,000 clones, under 75% seen once, with roughly a tenth in the top ten. The specimen was CD8+ T cells sorted from blood. The receptors come from a woman in her late teens or twenties in good health.

The chain uses TRBV30 and TRBJ1-1; 7 nucleotides align to TRBD1. The J segment lost 0 bases and the V segment lost 2 bases, leaving 9 bases of the junction unmatched. The CDR3 spans 16 residues. From germline, CDR1 is GTSNPN and CDR2 SVGIG (reference sequence). The CDR3 DNA reads as TGTGCCTGGAGTCTAAGGGGGCTTCGGATGAACACTGAAGCTTTCTTT. It encodes CAWSLRGLRMNTEAFF.

This clone has only one observation. The rearrangement joins TRBV19 to TRBJ2-1; D unclear. The CDR3 runs 11 residues. Trimming stripped 5 bases from V and 4 bases from J, with 3 bases between. Germline CDR1 LNHDA, CDR2 SQIVND (reference sequence). The CDR3 DNA reads TGTGCCAGTAGTCATTACAATGAGCAGTTCTTC. Encoded protein: CASSHYNEQFF. The entire variable domain, with the rest obtained from reference TRBV19 and TRBJ2-1, is as follows: DGGITQSPKYLFRKEGQNVTLSCEQNLNHDAMYWYRQDPGQGLRLIYYSQIVNDFQKGDIAEGYSVSREKKESFPLTVTSAQKNPTAFYLCASSHYNEQFFGPGTRLTVL.

The chain couples TRBV28 to TRBJ2-3; possibly TRBD1 or TRBD2 for D (6 bases each). Trimming cost V 3 bases and J 2 bases, with 9 bases left between them. The germline gives CDR1 MDHEN, CDR2 SYDVKM. The CDR3 is made up of 14 amino acids. The CDR3 DNA reads TGTGCCAGCAGTTTGACGGGGGCCACAGATACGCAGTATTTT. As protein: CASSLTGATDTQYF. The whole variable domain, remainder taken from reference TRBV28 and TRBJ2-3, is DVKVTQSSRYLVKRTGEKVFLECVQDMDHENMFWYRQDPGLGLRLIYFSYDVKMKEKGDIPEGYSVSREKKERFSLILESASTNQTSMYLCASSLTGATDTQYFGPGTRLTVL.

The chain is built from TRBV12-2 and TRBJ2-7. TRBV12-2 is a pseudogene segment. This CDR3 contains 14 residues. The CDR3 here is CASRLADRVREQYV. The CDR3 nucleotides read TGTGCAAGTCGCTTAGCAGATAGGGTTCGCGAGCAGTACGTC.

This clone was detected a few times. The V and J genes are TRBV4-1 and TRBJ1-4; D possibly corresponds to TRBD1 (5 bases). The CDR3 totals 14 residues. The germline V gene encodes CDR1 MGHRA and CDR2 YSYEKL. V gave up 2 bases and J gave up 6 bases, with 10 bases separating them. In DNA form, the CDR3 reads TGCGCCAGCAGCCAACCCCTCAGGGATGAAAAACTGTTTTTT. Encoded protein: CASSQPLRDEKLFF.